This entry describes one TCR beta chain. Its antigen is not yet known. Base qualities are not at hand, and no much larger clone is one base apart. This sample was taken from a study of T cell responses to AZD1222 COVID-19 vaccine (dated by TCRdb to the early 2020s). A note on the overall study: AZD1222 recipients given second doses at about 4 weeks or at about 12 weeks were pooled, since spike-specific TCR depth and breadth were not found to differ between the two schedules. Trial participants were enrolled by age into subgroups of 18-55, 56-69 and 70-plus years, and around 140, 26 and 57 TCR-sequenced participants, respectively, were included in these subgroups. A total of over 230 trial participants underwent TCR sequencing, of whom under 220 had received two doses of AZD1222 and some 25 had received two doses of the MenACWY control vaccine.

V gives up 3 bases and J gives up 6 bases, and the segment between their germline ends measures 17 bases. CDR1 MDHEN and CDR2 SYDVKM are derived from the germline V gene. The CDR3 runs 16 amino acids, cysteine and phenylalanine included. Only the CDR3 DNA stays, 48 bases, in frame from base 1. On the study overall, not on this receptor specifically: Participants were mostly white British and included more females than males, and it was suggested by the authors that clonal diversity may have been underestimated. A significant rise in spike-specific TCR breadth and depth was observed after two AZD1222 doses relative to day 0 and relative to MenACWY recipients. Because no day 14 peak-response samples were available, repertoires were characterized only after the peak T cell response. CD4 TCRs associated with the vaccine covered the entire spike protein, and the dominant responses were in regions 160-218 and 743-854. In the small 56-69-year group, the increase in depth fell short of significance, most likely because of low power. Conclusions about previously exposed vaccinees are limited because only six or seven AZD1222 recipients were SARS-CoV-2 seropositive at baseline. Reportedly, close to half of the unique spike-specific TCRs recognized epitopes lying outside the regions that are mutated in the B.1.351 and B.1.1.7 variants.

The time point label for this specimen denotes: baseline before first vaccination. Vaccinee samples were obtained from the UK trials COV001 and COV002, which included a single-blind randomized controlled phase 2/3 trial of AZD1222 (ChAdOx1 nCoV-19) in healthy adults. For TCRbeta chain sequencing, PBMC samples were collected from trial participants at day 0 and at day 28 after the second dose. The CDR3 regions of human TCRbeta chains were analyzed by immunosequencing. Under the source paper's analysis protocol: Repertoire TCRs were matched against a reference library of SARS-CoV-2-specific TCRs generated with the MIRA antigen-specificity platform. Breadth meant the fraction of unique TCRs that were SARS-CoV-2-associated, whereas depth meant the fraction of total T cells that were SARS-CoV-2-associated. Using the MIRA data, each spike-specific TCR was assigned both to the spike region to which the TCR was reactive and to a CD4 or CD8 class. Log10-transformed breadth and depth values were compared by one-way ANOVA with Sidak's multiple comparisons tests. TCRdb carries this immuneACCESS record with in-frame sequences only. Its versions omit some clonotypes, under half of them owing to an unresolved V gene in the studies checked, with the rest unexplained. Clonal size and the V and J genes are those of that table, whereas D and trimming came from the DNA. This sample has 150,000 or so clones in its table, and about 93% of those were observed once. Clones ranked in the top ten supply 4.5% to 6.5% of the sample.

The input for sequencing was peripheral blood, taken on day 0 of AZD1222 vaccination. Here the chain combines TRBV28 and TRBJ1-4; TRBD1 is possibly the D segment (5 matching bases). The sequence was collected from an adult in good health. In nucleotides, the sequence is TGTGCCAGCAGTTTCTCGATGGGGGTCGGAGATGAAAAACTGTTTTTT. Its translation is CASSFSMGVGDEKLFF.